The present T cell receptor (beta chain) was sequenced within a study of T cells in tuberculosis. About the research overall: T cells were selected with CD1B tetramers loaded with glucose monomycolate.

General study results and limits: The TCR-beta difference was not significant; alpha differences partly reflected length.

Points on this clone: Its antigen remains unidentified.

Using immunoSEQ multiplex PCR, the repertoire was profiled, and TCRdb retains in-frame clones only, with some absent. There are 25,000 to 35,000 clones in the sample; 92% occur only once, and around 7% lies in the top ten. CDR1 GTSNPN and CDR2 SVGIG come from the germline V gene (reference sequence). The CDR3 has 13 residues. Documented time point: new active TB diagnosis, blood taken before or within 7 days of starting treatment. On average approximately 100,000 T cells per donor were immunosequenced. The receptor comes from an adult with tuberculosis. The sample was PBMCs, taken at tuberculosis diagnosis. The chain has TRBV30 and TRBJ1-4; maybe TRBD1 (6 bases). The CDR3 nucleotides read TGTGCTACGGGGGGCGGCCTGAATGAAAAACTGTTTTTT. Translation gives CATGGGLNEKLFF.